This T cell receptor beta chain was identified during a study of regulatory T cells in long-lasting Graves disease. Findings and limits, study-wide: Persistent disease exhibited a predilection for TRBV28, TRBJ1-2 and TRBJ2-5.

Sample time point: newly diagnosed GD, antithyroid drugs for less than 3 months. Extracted RNA from PBMCs served as the source of the TCR library. Libraries of TCR beta came from iRepertoire HTBI primers plus Arm-PCR of CDR3 regions. TCRdb recomputed calls from the multiplex PCR reads with MiXCR, one row per CDR3 protein. Of roughly 560,000 distinct CDR3 sequences listed, around 13% were seen once; the top ten hold 7.5% to 9%. Germline lookup yields CDR1 GTSNPN and CDR2 SVGIG (reference sequence). V gave up 1 base and J gave up 7 bases, with 11 bases separating them. This CDR3 has 13 amino acids. This clonotype was seen repeatedly, ten times or more. The target antigen is unknown. This same sample was also part of a study on T cells in Graves' hyperthyroidism and ophthalmopathy.

The specimen comprised peripheral blood mononuclear cells (PBMCs), sampled at new diagnosis, from a patient treated with antithyroid drugs. V and J are TRBV30 and TRBJ1-5; D possibly corresponds to TRBD1 (5 bases). This receptor was obtained from a woman in her twenties or thirties with Graves disease. Here the CDR3 reads CAWSAGEGQPQHF. CDR3 nucleotide sequence: TGTGCCTGGAGTGCGGGGGAGGGACAGCCCCAGCATTTT. The variable domain in full, completed from reference TRBV30 and TRBJ1-5, reads SQTIHQWPATLVQPVGSPLSLECTVEGTSNPNLYWYRQAAGRGLQLLFYSVGIGQISSEVPQNLSASRPQDRQFILSSKKLLLSDSGFYLCAWSAGEGQPQHFGDGTRLSIL.